This note documents a single TCR beta chain sequence. The data stem from a study of cytomegalovirus exposure and HLA in healthy donors. Produced via immunoSEQ multiplex PCR; TCRdb's table is partial and in-frame only. The data contain 150,000 to 200,000 clones, roughly 83% of them singletons. CDR3 length equals 18 residues. Germline CDR1 and CDR2: SGHRS and YFSETQ. The V segment lost 0 bases and the J segment 3 bases; nucleotides outside the gene matches: 5. It was the approximately 130-subject validation cohort, separate from the approximately 680-subject first cohort, to which the donors belonged. The TCR comes from a woman aged 18 to 35 in good health and CMV-seronegative. Sequencing was carried out using PBMCs. The V and J genes are TRBV5-1 and TRBJ2-5, with 16 bases identical to TRBD2. This chain's CDR3 is CASSLAGGLAGGKETQYF. The CDR3 DNA sequence: TGCGCCAGCAGCTTGGCCGGGGGACTAGCGGGAGGGAAAGAGACCCAGTACTTC.